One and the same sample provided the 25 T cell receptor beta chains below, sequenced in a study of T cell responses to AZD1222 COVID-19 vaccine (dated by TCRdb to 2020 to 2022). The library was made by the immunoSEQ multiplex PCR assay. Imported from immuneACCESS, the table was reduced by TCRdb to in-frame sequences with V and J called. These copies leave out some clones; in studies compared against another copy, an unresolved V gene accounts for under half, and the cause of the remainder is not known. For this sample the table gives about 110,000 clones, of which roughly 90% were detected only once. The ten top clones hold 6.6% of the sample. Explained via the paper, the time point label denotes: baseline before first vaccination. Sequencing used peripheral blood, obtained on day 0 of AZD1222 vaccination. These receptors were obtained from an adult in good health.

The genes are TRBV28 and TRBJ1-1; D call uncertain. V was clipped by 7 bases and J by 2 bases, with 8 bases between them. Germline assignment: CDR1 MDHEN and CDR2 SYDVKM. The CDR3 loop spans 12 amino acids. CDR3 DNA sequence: TGTGCCAGCAATACGGCAAACACTGAAGCTTTCTTT. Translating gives CASNTANTEAFF. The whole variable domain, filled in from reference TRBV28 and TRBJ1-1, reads DVKVTQSSRYLVKRTGEKVFLECVQDMDHENMFWYRQDPGLGLRLIYFSYDVKMKEKGDIPEGYSVSREKKERFSLILESASTNQTSMYLCASNTANTEAFFGQGTRLTVV.

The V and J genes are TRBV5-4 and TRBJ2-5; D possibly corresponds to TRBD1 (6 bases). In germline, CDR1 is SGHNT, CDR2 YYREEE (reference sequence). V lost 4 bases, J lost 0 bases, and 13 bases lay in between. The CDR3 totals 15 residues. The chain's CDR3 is CASSVRQADQETQYF. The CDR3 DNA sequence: TGTGCCAGCAGCGTCAGACAGGCCGACCAAGAGACCCAGTACTTC.

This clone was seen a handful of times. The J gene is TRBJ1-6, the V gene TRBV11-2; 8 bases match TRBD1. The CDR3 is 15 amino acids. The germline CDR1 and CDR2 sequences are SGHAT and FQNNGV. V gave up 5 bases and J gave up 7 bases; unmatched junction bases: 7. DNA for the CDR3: TGTGCCAGCAGCACTCGACAGGGGAGGAATTCACCCCTCCACTTT. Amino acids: CASSTRQGRNSPLHF.

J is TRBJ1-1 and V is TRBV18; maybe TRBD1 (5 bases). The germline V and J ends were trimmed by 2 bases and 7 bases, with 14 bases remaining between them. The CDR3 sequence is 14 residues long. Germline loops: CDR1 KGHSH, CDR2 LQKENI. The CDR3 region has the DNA TGTGCCAGCTCACCAACGACGGGGGAGAATGAAGCTTTCTTT. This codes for CASSPTTGENEAFF.

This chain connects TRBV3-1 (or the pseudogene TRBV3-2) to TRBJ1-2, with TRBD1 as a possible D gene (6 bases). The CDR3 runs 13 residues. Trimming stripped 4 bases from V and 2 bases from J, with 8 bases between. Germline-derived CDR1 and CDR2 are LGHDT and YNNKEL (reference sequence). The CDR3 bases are TGTGCCAGCAGCCGTGACAGGAACTATGGCTACACCTTC. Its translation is CASSRDRNYGYTF.

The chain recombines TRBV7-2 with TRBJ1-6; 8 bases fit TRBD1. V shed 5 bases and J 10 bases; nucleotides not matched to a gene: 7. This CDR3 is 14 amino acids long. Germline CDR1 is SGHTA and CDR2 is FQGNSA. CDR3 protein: CASSPTGGGSPLHF. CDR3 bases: TGTGCCAGCAGCCCTACAGGGGGAGGCTCACCCCTCCACTTT.

The CDR3 DNA follows: TGTGCCAGTAGTATGTCCGGGCATCCAGGAAACACCATATATTTT. Translating gives CASSMSGHPGNTIYF. The V and J genes are TRBV19 and TRBJ1-3; no reliable D call. Germline CDR1 LNHDA, CDR2 SQIVND (reference sequence). CDR3 length: 15 amino acids. Trimming left V 3 bases short and J 4 bases short, with 13 bases between.

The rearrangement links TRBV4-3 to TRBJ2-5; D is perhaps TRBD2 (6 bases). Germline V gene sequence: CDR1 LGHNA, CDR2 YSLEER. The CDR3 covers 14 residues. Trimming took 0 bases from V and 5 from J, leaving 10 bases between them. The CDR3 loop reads CASSQEGTRETQYF. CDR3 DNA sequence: TGCGCCAGCAGCCAAGAGGGGACTCGGGAGACCCAGTACTTC.

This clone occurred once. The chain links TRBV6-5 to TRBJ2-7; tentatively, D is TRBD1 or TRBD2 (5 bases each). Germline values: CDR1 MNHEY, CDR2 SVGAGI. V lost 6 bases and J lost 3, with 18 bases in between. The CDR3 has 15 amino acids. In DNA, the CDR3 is TGTGCCAGCAGGGTACAAGGGGAGTACGGCTACGAGCAGTACTTC. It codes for CASRVQGEYGYEQYF.

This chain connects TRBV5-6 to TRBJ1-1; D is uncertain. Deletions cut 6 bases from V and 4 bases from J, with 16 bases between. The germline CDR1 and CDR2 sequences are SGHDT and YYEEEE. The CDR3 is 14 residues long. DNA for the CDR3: TGTGCCAGCACCGAAACCCCTTTCGGCACTGAAGCTTTCTTT. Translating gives CASTETPFGTEAFF.

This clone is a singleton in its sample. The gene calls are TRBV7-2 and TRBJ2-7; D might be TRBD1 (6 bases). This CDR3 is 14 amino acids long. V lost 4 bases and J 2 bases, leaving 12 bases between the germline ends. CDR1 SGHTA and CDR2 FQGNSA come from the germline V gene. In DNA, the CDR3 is TGTGCCAGCAGCTGGAGACAGGCCACCTACGAGCAGTACTTC. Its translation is CASSWRQATYEQYF. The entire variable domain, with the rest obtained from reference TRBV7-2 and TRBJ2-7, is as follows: GAGVSQSPSNKVTEKGKDVELRCDPISGHTALYWYRQSLGQGLEFLIYFQGNSAPDKSGLPSDRFSAERTGGSVSTLTIQRTQQEDSAVYLCASSWRQATYEQYFGPGTRLTVT.

The DNA of the CDR3 is TGCAGCGTTGACAGGGATGATGGCTACACCTTC. Its translation is CSVDRDDGYTF. This sequence joins TRBV29-1 and TRBJ1-2; maybe TRBD1 (5 bases). The germline CDR1 and CDR2 sequences are SQVTM and ANQGSEA. The CDR3 runs to 11 residues. V was pared by 3 bases and J by 6 bases, with 8 bases between.

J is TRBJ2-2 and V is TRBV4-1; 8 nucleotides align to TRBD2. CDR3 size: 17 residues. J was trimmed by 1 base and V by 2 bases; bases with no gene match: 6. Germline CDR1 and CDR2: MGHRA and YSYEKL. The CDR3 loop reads CASSQPPGGRNTGELFF. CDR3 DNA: TGCGCCAGCAGCCAACCCCCGGGGGGGCGGAACACCGGGGAGCTGTTTTTT.

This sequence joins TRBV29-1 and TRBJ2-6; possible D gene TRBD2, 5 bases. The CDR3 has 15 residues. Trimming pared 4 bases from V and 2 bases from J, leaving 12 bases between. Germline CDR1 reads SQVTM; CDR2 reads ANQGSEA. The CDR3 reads CSVGAGGTGANVLTF. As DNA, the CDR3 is TGCAGCGTTGGGGCTGGAGGTACTGGGGCCAACGTCCTGACTTTC.

The CDR3 is CASSQSGQSYEQYF. In DNA, the CDR3 is TGTGCCAGCAGCCAATCGGGACAGAGCTACGAGCAGTACTTC. The rearrangement uses TRBV4-2 and TRBJ2-7, with 7 positions matching TRBD1. The V and J ends lost 2 bases and 3 bases, in that order; junction bases with no gene match: 4. The CDR3 spans 14 residues. The germline V gene has CDR1 LGHNA and CDR2 YNFKEQ.

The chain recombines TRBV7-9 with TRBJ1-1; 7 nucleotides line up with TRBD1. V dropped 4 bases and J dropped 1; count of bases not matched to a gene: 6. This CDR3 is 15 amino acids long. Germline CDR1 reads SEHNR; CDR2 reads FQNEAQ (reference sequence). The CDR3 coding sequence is TGTGCCAGCAGCTCATACAGGGGTCGGAACACTGAAGCTTTCTTT. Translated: CASSSYRGRNTEAFF.

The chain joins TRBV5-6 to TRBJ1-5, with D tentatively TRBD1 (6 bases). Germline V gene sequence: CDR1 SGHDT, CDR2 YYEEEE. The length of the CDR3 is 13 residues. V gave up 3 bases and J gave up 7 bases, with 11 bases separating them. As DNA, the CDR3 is TGTGCCAGCAGCTCTGGACAGAAACAGCCCCAGCATTTT. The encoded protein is CASSSGQKQPQHF.

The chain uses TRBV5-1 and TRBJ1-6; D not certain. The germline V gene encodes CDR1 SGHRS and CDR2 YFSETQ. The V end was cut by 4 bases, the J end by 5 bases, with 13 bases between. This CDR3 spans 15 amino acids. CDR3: CASSHGGRDNSPLHF. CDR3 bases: TGCGCCAGCAGCCACGGCGGACGGGATAATTCACCCCTCCACTTT.

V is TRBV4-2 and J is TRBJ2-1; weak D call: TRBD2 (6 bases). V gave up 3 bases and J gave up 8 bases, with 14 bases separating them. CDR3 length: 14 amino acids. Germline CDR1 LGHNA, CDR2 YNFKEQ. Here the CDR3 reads CASSQTTRRDEQFF. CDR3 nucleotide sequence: TGTGCCAGCAGCCAGACGACTAGAAGGGATGAGCAGTTCTTC.

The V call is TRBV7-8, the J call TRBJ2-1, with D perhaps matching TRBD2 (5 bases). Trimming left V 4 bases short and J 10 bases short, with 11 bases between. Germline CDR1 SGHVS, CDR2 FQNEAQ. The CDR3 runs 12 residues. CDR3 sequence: CASSSGSSEQFF. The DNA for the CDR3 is TGTGCCAGCAGCTCGGGGTCGAGCGAGCAGTTCTTC.

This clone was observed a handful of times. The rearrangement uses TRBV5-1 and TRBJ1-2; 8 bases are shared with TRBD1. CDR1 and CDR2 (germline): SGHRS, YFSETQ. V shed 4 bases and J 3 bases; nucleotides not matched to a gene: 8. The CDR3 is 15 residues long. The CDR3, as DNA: TGCGCCAGCAGCGAGCAGGGGGCGACGGACTATGGCTACACCTTC. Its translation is CASSEQGATDYGYTF.

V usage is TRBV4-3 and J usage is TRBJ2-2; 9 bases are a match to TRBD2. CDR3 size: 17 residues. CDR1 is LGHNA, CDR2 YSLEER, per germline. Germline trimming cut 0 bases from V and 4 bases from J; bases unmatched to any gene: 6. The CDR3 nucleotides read TGCGCCAGCAGCCAAGATGGGACTAGCTGGAGCACCGGGGAGCTGTTTTTT. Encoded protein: CASSQDGTSWSTGELFF.

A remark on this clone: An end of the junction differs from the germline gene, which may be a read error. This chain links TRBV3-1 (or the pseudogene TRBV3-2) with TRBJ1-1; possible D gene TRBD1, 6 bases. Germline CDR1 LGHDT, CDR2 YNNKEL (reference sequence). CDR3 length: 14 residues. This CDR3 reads CASTQQGSRTEAFF. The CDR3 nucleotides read TGTGCCAGCACCCAACAGGGTTCGCGCACTGAAGCTTTCTTT.

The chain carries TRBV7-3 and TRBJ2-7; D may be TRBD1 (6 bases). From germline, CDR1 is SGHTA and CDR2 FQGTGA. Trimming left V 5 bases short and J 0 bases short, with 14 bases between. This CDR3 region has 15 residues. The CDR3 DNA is TGTGCCAGCAGCCAGGGGACCTCTAGCTCCTACGAGCAGTACTTC. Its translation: CASSQGTSSSYEQYF.

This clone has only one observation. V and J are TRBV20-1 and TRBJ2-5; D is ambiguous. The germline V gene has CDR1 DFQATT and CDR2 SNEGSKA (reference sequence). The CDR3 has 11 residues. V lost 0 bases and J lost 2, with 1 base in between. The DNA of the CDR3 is TGCAGTGCTAGAGAACAAGAGACCCAGTACTTC. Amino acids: CSAREQETQYF.